This T cell receptor beta chain comes out of a study of CD8+ T cells in alopecia areata. The CDR3 is made up of 16 amino acids. V was pared by 2 bases and J by 2 bases, with 15 bases between. Germline V gene data show CDR1 as SEHNR and CDR2 as FQNEAQ (reference sequence). Findings of the study overall: Expanded CD8+ clones among the top 100, as well as scalp clonality, were significantly decreased by tofacitinib. Researchers report lesional scalp, most notably alopecia totalis/universalis, outstripped normal scalp in clonality.

In each case, RNA was isolated and then reverse transcribed into cDNA as the sequencing template. Assay: immunoSEQ multiplex PCR; the TCRdb copy retains only in-frame clones and omits some. The sample has about 120,000 clones; 50% to 55% are singletons. Comments on this clone: What it binds is not known.

Regarding treatment: oral pan-JAK inhibitor, 5-10 mg twice daily. This sequence was found in a human donor with alopecia areata. The sequences come from CD4+ T cells sorted from blood, collected at week 4, from a patient treated with tofacitinib. This chain links TRBV7-9 with TRBJ2-5, with TRBD1 as a possible D gene (5 bases). Here the CDR3 reads CASSLLGQTSQETQYF. In DNA form, the CDR3 reads TGTGCCAGCAGCTTATTGGGGCAGACCTCACAAGAGACCCAGTACTTC.